This TCR beta chain was identified during a study of multiple sclerosis patients with progressive multifocal leukoencephalopathy (dated by TCRdb to between 2019 and 2020). Context from the whole study: Peripheral T and B cells were examined in MS patients who went on to develop PML (4 under natalizumab, 1 after alemtuzumab) as well as in treated patients who did not. The goal was to find JC virus-specific or public T-cell expansions that arose at the time of PML onset. Longitudinal follow-up was performed in two natalizumab-treated patients who later developed PML, from before therapy through 6 and 12 months to PML onset.

Using the immunoSEQ two-step multiplex PCR at survey-level depth, TRB CDR3 regions were amplified from genomic DNA. To estimate template counts and remove amplification bias, each PCR was spiked with synthetic inline TR CDR3 controls covering all V-J pairings. Reads went through processing to reduce amplification and sequencing bias, and quantification was done against synthetic TR CDR3 analogs. In the paper's pipeline: Raw data were processed in ImmunoSEQ Analyzer, removing out-of-frame sequences and CDR3s with stop codons, and genes were named by IMGT nomenclature. Repertoire diversity was summarized as normalized Shannon entropy, defined as 1 minus Pielou's evenness. Only TRB sequences sharing the V gene, the J gene and the CDR3 were counted as identical. Public PML clonotypes were CDR3s found in two or more PML-onset samples but not found earlier, in controls, or in public databases. Positional CDR3 amino acid composition was analyzed in Skylign with the observed count method. TCRdb's version of the immuneACCESS table is confined to in-frame rearrangements and falls short of the full clone set. An unresolved V gene accounts for under half of the shortfall where checked; the remainder is of unknown origin. Clone size and the V and J calls come from that table; the DNA yielded D and trimming. In this sample the table shows 30,000 or so clones, less than 90% of which occur a single time. Jointly, the top ten make up 3% to 3.5% of the sample.

For this clone: Its antigen has not been determined. Qualities for individual bases were not recorded, and no much larger clone is one base off.

V is clipped by 1 base and J by 0 bases, and the sequence between their germline boundaries is 9 bases long. Sequences SGHTA (CDR1) and FQGNSA (CDR2) are obtained from the germline V gene. From the cysteine through the phenylalanine, the CDR3 covers 15 amino acids. The read is trimmed to its CDR3 DNA, 45 bases read in frame from base 1. Explained via the paper, the time point label denotes: time of PML onset. This sample's treatment or condition label indicates: on natalizumab therapy at sampling. PML diagnosis was based on clinical and MRI findings and was confirmed by detection of JC virus DNA in cerebrospinal fluid. In the natalizumab-treated patients, PML developed after between roughly 15 and 60 months of natalizumab therapy. Every listed patient had received interferon beta before, and every PML patient was female. T3 blood samples were collected at the time of PML onset. Isolation of peripheral blood mononuclear cells was performed by Ficoll-Hypaque density gradient centrifugation.

Broader findings and caveats from the paper: Given the small, descriptive cohort, it remained unclear whether the study findings reflect JC virus infection or general immunocompromise. TRB clones with frequency above 0.5% were observed only in PML patients, but the clones expanded at PML onset were found to be already present before and during natalizumab therapy. The analysis covered only peripheral blood, although cerebrospinal fluid or brain lymphocytes might be more informative for natalizumab-associated PML. Lower normalized Shannon entropy suggested less diverse TRB repertoires in most PML patients, whereas the natalizumab-treated controls showed values near 1. At the time PML developed, no common TRBV or TRBJ gene usage or preferential TRBV-TRBJ pairings were detected.

Specimen: PBMCs, collected from a patient treated with natalizumab. This chain joins TRBV7-2 to TRBJ1-1; a tentative D call is TRBD1 (6 bases match). The receptor comes from a human donor with progressive multifocal leukoencephalopathy. This receptor has the CDR3 CASSLGGRLNTEAFF. DNA sequence: TGTGCCAGCAGCTTAGGGGGGCGCCTGAACACTGAAGCTTTCTTT.